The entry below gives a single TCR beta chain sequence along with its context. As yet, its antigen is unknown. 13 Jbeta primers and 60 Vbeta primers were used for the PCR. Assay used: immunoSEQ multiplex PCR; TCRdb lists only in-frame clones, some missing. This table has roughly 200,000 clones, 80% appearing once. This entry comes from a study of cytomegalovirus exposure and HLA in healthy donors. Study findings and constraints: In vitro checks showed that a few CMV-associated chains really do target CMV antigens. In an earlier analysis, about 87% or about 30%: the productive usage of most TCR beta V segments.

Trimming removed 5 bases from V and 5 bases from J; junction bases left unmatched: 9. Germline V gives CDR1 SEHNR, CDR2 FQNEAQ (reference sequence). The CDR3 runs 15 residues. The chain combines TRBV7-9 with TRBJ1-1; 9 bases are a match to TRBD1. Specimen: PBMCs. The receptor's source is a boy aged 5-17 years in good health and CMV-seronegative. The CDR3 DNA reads TGTGCCAGCAGCCCCCCCGGGACAGGGATGACTGAAGCTTTCTTT. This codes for CASSPPGTGMTEAFF.